Shown below are 16 T cell receptor beta chains from a single sample sequenced in a study of blood T cell repertoires in COVID-19. Libraries were prepared by immunoSEQ multiplex PCR; TCRdb keeps only in-frame clonotypes and omits some of them. Of 100,000 to 150,000 clones listed, approximately 83% are singletons. The sample was peripheral blood. Receptor source: a woman of 80 years or more with acute or convalescent COVID-19.

In this sample, this clone turned up once. The V gene is TRBV5-1, the J gene TRBJ2-7; tentatively, D is TRBD1 (5 bases). The CDR3 totals 15 residues. V was clipped by 2 bases and J by 0 bases, with 12 bases between them. Germline V CDR1 and CDR2: SGHRS, YFSETQ. Here the CDR3 reads CASSFGRVGSYEQYF. CDR3 nucleotides: TGCGCCAGCAGCTTCGGCAGGGTGGGCTCCTACGAGCAGTACTTC.

This clone was recorded only once. The chain couples TRBV21-1 to TRBJ2-7; the D segment call TRBD2 is taken from the table without a DNA check. TRBV21-1 is noted as a pseudogene. This CDR3 is 15 amino acids long. CDR3 protein: CASSPPRRGCDEQYV. The CDR3 DNA reads TGTGCCAGCAGCCCCCCGAGGAGGGGTTGCGACGAGCAGTACGTC.

The chain uses TRBV6-5 and TRBJ1-2, with TRBD1 as a possible D gene (5 bases). Germline-derived CDR1 and CDR2 are MNHEY and SVGAGI. The length of the CDR3 is 12 residues. Trimming removed 10 bases from V and 7 bases from J, with 16 bases in between. CDR3 residues: CATEGGGVGYTF. The CDR3, as DNA: TGTGCCACCGAAGGAGGAGGGGTTGGCTACACCTTC.

Written as DNA, the CDR3 is TGTGCCACCAAAGGACCGGGACTGACAGAGACCCAGTACTTC. This sequence encodes CATKGPGLTETQYF. The chain couples TRBV24-1 to TRBJ2-5, with a possible D match to TRBD2 (6 bases). CDR1 is KGHDR and CDR2 is SFDVKD in the germline V gene. This CDR3 is 14 amino acids long. Trimming pared 8 bases from V and 4 bases from J, leaving 16 bases between.

CDR3 sequence (DNA): TGTGCCAGCAGCGTAGGGTCCACTAGCGGGAGGCAAGAGACCCAGTACTTC. This codes for CASSVGSTSGRQETQYF. V and J are TRBV9 and TRBJ2-5, with TRBD2 identical over 12 bases. Germline assignment: CDR1 SGDLS and CDR2 YYNGEE. This CDR3 is 17 amino acids long. V shed 0 bases, J shed 2 bases, and the junction held 5 bases outside the gene matches.

This clone has just one count. CDR3 in amino acids: CASSAQERGYGYTF. The CDR3 nucleotides are TGTGCCAGCAGCGCACAAGAAAGGGGCTATGGCTACACCTTC. The chain recombines TRBV9 with TRBJ1-2; TRBD1 might be the D (5 bases). Per the germline V gene, CDR1 is SGDLS and CDR2 is YYNGEE. V was cut by 3 bases and J by 4 bases, with 13 bases left in between. This CDR3 spans 14 amino acids.

The chain links TRBV12-3 or TRBV12-4 to TRBJ2-1; possibly TRBD2 for D (6 bases). The CDR3 contains 12 residues. Trimming removed 5 bases from V and 9 bases from J, with 11 bases in between. The CDR3 coding sequence is TGTGCCAGCAGTACGCGGGGCGGTGAGCAGTTCTTC. This sequence encodes CASSTRGGEQFF.

The sample holds one count of this clone. CDR3 bases: TGCGCCAGCAGCTTCGGGGGGGCCTTGGGCGAAATATATGGCTACACCTTC. Encoded protein: CASSFGGALGEIYGYTF. The chain links TRBV5-1 to TRBJ1-2; tentatively, D is TRBD1 (6 bases). CDR1 SGHRS and CDR2 YFSETQ come from the germline V gene. V lost 2 bases, J lost 5 bases, and 22 bases lay in between. The CDR3 has 17 residues.

The chain combines TRBV2 with TRBJ1-5; D is perhaps TRBD1 (5 bases). The V gene lost 2 bases and the J gene lost 3 bases, with 11 bases spanning the gap. The CDR3 has 15 residues. Per germline, CDR1 SNHLY and CDR2 FYNNEI. The CDR3 spells CASSEFRGVNQPQHF. For the CDR3, the DNA is TGTGCCAGCAGTGAATTTAGGGGCGTCAATCAGCCCCAGCATTTT.

V and J are TRBV19 and TRBJ2-5; 8 bases line up with TRBD2. V dropped 3 bases and J dropped 4; count of bases not matched to a gene: 4. Germline-derived CDR1 and CDR2 are LNHDA and SQIVND (reference sequence). The CDR3 runs 14 residues. The CDR3 loop reads CASSIGLAGETQYF. The CDR3 nucleotides are TGTGCCAGTAGTATCGGACTAGCCGGAGAGACCCAGTACTTC.

The V call is TRBV6-1, the J call TRBJ1-6; D not resolved. Trimming cost V 7 bases and J 14 bases, with 15 bases left between them. This CDR3 spans 12 amino acids. The V gene's germline CDR1 is MNHNS and CDR2 SASEGT. The CDR3 DNA is TGTGCCAGCAACACCGGGGTAGTGGCCCTCCACTTT. As protein: CASNTGVVALHF.

The rearrangement joins TRBV29-1 to TRBJ1-1; 7 nucleotides align to TRBD1. In germline, CDR1 is SQVTM, CDR2 ANQGSEA. V was pared by 5 bases and J by 5 bases, with 5 bases of the junction left unmatched. This CDR3 comprises 12 residues. The CDR3, as DNA: TGCAGCGTTAACAGGGGCAGGACTGAAGCTTTCTTT. Its translation is CSVNRGRTEAFF. The entire variable domain, with the rest obtained from reference TRBV29-1 and TRBJ1-1, is as follows: SAVISQKPSRDICQRGTSLTIQCQVDSQVTMMFWYRQQPGQSLTLIATANQGSEATYESGFVIDKFPISRPNLTFSTLTVSNMSPEDSSIYLCSVNRGRTEAFFGQGTRLTVV.

The chain carries TRBV19 and TRBJ1-5; D remains unclear. V gave up 11 bases and J gave up 9 bases, with 23 bases separating them. Germline V CDR1 and CDR2: LNHDA, SQIVND (reference sequence). The CDR3 is 14 residues long. The CDR3 spells CASVGRKGNGPQHF. The CDR3 DNA sequence: TGTGCCTCAGTAGGGAGGAAAGGAAATGGGCCCCAGCATTTT.

This clone occurred once. The V and J genes are TRBV5-1 and TRBJ1-3; D may be TRBD1 (6 bases). V dropped 4 bases and J dropped 8 bases, with 13 bases sitting between them. This CDR3 comprises 13 residues. Germline-derived CDR1 and CDR2 are SGHRS and YFSETQ. In DNA, the CDR3 is TGCGCCAGCAGCGTACAGGGAGCTGACACCATATATTTT. Encoded protein: CASSVQGADTIYF.

The genes are TRBV5-1 and TRBJ1-2; the match to TRBD1 covers 9 bases. CDR1 and CDR2 (germline): SGHRS, YFSETQ. The length of the CDR3 is 16 residues. V was pared by 4 bases and J by 2 bases, with 9 bases of the junction left unmatched. As DNA, the CDR3 is TGCGCCAGCAGCCTAGGGACAGGGTCTCCCAACTATGGCTACACCTTC. It specifies CASSLGTGSPNYGYTF.

This clone was counted only a few times. J is TRBJ2-7 and V is TRBV18; TRBD1 matches 7 bases. This CDR3 spans 14 amino acids. Trimming at V came to 2 bases and at J to 7 bases, leaving 8 bases not matched to a gene. The germline CDR1 and CDR2 sequences are KGHSH and LQKENI. As DNA, the CDR3 is TGTGCCAGCTCACCAGGGACAGCTGGCGGAGAGCAGTACTTC. Amino acid sequence: CASSPGTAGGEQYF.